Listed here is a single T cell receptor (beta chain). In germline, CDR1 is SNHLY, CDR2 FYNNEI. Trimming left V 5 bases short and J 5 bases short, with 13 bases between. The CDR3 totals 14 residues. Primed by a sample-barcoded 5' primer and a J-beta primer mix, a second PCR proceeded for about 7 to 12 cycles. Every single cDNA molecule received a tag from a template-switch adaptor with 12 random nucleotides. One entry per CDR3 protein, called by TCRdb with MiXCR from the 5' RACE reads. Here the sample spans more than 1 million distinct CDR3 sequences, 40% to 55% being singletons. This sample stems from a study of blood T cells in healthy people across ages. Each donor supplied roughly 10 milliliters of peripheral blood.

The receptor's source is a woman aged 55 to 70 in good health. V and J are TRBV2 and TRBJ2-1; D may be TRBD2 (6 bases). What was sequenced was blood. The CDR3 DNA reads TGTGCCAGCAGTAGGACGGGACTTAACAATGAGCAGTTCTTC. It translates to CASSRTGLNNEQFF.